This T cell receptor (beta chain) was observed in a study of cytomegalovirus exposure and HLA in healthy donors. Findings and caveats of the study: A reported reduction in N-insertions relative to the roughly 670-donor mean was seen in an Asian-associated ancestry cluster in a later analysis.

A word on this clone: What it recognizes is unknown.

Primers included in the PCR were 60 Vbeta and 13 Jbeta primers. The assay was immunoSEQ multiplex PCR, and TCRdb's table has in-frame clones only and misses some. This sample yields 100,000 to 150,000 clones, of which around three quarters are seen a single time; around 1.9% belongs to the top ten. The CDR3 length is 13 residues. CDR1 SGHNT and CDR2 YYREEE come from the germline V gene (reference sequence). Trimming pared 4 bases from V and 5 bases from J, leaving 12 bases between. The source of this sequence is a woman between 50 and 59 years old in good health and CMV-seronegative. The chain employs TRBV5-4 and TRBJ2-5; a possible D gene is TRBD1 (6 bases). Sequenced material: PBMCs. CDR3 amino acids: CASSVTGLETQYF. The CDR3 DNA follows: TGTGCCAGCAGCGTCACAGGGCTCGAGACCCAGTACTTC. Supplemented by reference TRBV5-4 and TRBJ2-5, the full variable domain reads ETGVTQSPTHLIKTRGQQVTLRCSSQSGHNTVSWYQQALGQGPQFIFQYYREEENGRGNFPPRFSGLQFPNYSSELNVNALELDDSALYLCASSVTGLETQYFGPGTRLLVL.